Each of the 12 T cell receptor beta chains below was sequenced from the same sample in a study of blood T cell repertoires in COVID-19. Libraries were prepared by immunoSEQ multiplex PCR; TCRdb keeps only in-frame clonotypes and omits some of them. Of roughly 150,000 clones in the sample, 85% were seen once. The sequenced sample consisted of peripheral blood. These receptors all come from a man aged 50-59 years with acute or convalescent COVID-19.

This chain links TRBV7-3 with TRBJ1-1; maybe TRBD1 (5 bases). This CDR3 has 14 residues. V dropped 5 bases and J dropped 2 bases, with 12 bases sitting between them. Germline V gives CDR1 SGHTA, CDR2 FQGTGA. Here the CDR3 DNA reads TGTGCCAGCAGCCGCTTAGGGGAAAACACTGAAGCTTTCTTT. It codes for CASSRLGENTEAFF.

V and J are TRBV21-1 and TRBJ2-7; no DNA check was done on the table's D call, TRBD2. TRBV21-1 is a documented pseudogene. CDR3 size: 18 residues. In DNA, the CDR3 is TGTGCCAGCAGCAAAGAGGGTTCGAGGCGGGAGGATAACGACGAGCAGTACTTC. This gives the protein CASSKEGSRREDNDEQYF.

The rearrangement uses TRBV4-1 and TRBJ1-2; D is unclear. The germline V and J ends were trimmed by 1 base and 1 base, with 7 bases remaining between them. Germline lookup yields CDR1 MGHRA and CDR2 YSYEKL. The CDR3 contains 14 residues. CDR3 sequence: CASSQVSGNYGYTF. CDR3 DNA: TGCGCCAGCAGCCAAGTGTCCGGTAACTATGGCTACACCTTC.

The CDR3 DNA reads as TGCGCCAGCAGCTCGCGTCCCCTCGACACTTACACCGGGGAGCTGTTTTTT. Amino acid sequence: CASSSRPLDTYTGELFF. The chain couples TRBV5-1 to TRBJ2-2; D gene uncertain. Trimming took 3 bases from V and 3 from J, leaving 18 bases between them. From germline, CDR1 is SGHRS and CDR2 YFSETQ. CDR3 length: 17 residues.

A few counts support this clone. CDR3 amino acids: CASSSGQGLNEAFF. The CDR3 DNA is TGTGCCAGCAGTTCGGGACAGGGGTTGAATGAAGCTTTCTTT. V usage is TRBV6-5 and J usage is TRBJ1-1, with TRBD1 matching over 10 bases. The trim removed 4 bases at V and 7 bases at J, leaving 6 bases unmatched. Germline CDR1 reads MNHEY; CDR2 reads SVGAGI. This CDR3 comprises 14 residues.

This rearrangement joins TRBV27 to TRBJ1-5; D not certain. Germline lookup yields CDR1 MNHEY and CDR2 SMNVEV (reference sequence). V was trimmed by 2 bases and J by 0 bases, leaving 5 bases between them. The CDR3 contains 14 residues. The CDR3 region has the DNA TGTGCCAGCAGTTTAGGCCCTAGCAATCAGCCCCAGCATTTT. Its translation is CASSLGPSNQPQHF.

The chain joins TRBV3-1 (or the pseudogene TRBV3-2) to TRBJ2-1; no clear D. The germline CDR1 and CDR2 sequences are LGHDT and YNNKEL (reference sequence). The germline V and J ends were trimmed by 3 bases and 7 bases, with 7 bases remaining between them. This CDR3 contains 12 residues. As DNA, the CDR3 is TGTGCCAGCAGCCAGACTGGAAATGAGCAGTTCTTC. This encodes CASSQTGNEQFF.

This chain links TRBV27 with TRBJ2-7; D is perhaps TRBD1 (6 bases). The CDR3 consists of 15 residues. CDR1 is MNHEY, CDR2 SMNVEV, per germline (reference sequence). The V end lost 8 bases, the J end lost 0 bases, and 17 bases lay between the germline ends. Written as DNA, the CDR3 is TGTGCCAGCCGAAAGGACAGTCCAAGCTCCTACGAGCAGTACTTC. Translating gives CASRKDSPSSYEQYF.

The V and J genes are TRBV19 and TRBJ2-7; 14 bases agree with TRBD2. Germline V gene sequence: CDR1 LNHDA, CDR2 SQIVND (reference sequence). The CDR3 totals 17 residues. Germline trimming cut 3 bases from V and 2 bases from J; bases unmatched to any gene: 6. The CDR3 sequence: CASSIGLAGGLPYEQYF. Here the CDR3 DNA reads TGTGCCAGTAGTATCGGACTAGCGGGAGGACTCCCCTACGAGCAGTACTTC.

The CDR3 protein is CASSPTVVNTEAFF. The CDR3 DNA follows: TGTGCCAGCTCCCCGACAGTCGTGAACACTGAAGCTTTCTTT. The chain combines TRBV18 with TRBJ1-1; maybe TRBD1 (5 bases). From germline, CDR1 is KGHSH and CDR2 LQKENI. This CDR3 has 14 amino acids. Deletions cut 6 bases from V and 0 bases from J, with 11 bases between. The whole variable domain, remainder taken from reference TRBV18 and TRBJ1-1, is NAGVMQNPRHLVRRRGQEARLRCSPMKGHSHVYWYRQLPEEGLKFMVYLQKENIIDESGMPKERFSAEFPKEGPSILRIQQVVRGDSAAYFCASSPTVVNTEAFFGQGTRLTVV.

The rearrangement uses TRBV29-1 and TRBJ2-2, with D possibly being TRBD1 (5 bases). Trimming removed 2 bases at V and 7 bases at J, with 11 bases between. Germline CDR1 reads SQVTM; CDR2 reads ANQGSEA. This CDR3 is 13 amino acids long. The chain's CDR3 is CSVEPGSGGELFF. The DNA for the CDR3 is TGCAGCGTTGAACCAGGGTCGGGCGGGGAGCTGTTTTTT.

The chain combines TRBV29-1 with TRBJ2-2, with TRBD2 identical over 7 bases. CDR1 is SQVTM and CDR2 is ANQGSEA in the germline V gene. The V and J ends lost 2 bases and 1 base, in that order; junction bases with no gene match: 4. CDR3 length: 15 residues. The CDR3 protein is CSVEPAGRNTGELFF. The CDR3 DNA reads as TGCAGCGTTGAACCAGCGGGGCGGAACACCGGGGAGCTGTTTTTT.